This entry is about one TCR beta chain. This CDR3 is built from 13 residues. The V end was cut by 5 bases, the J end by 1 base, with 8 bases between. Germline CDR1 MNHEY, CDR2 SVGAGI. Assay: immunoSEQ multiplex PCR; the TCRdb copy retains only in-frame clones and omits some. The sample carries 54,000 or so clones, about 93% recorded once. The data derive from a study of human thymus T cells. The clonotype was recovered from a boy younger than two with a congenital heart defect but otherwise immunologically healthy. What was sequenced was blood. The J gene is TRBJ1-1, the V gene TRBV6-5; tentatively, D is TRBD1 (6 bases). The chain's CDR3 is CASSRGRNTEAFF. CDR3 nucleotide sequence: TGTGCCAGCAGTCGGGGGCGGAACACTGAAGCTTTCTTT.